The 13 T cell receptor beta chains presented below share a single source sample, sequenced in a study of T cells in Graves' hyperthyroidism and ophthalmopathy. TCR beta CDR3 region amplification was performed from RNA transcripts. TCR CDR3 underwent first-round RT-PCR with the HTBI primer set. A single record per CDR3 protein comes from TCRdb applying MiXCR to the multiplex PCR reads. The sample holds roughly 700,000 distinct CDR3 sequences, 17% seen once. The specimen was blood. The receptor source for this set is a man aged 50 or older with Graves' hyperthyroidism.

This clonotype was observed a few times. The CDR3 nucleotides are TGTGCCAGCGGGACTAGCGGGAAGTGGGAAGAGACCCAGTACTTC. Amino acid sequence: CASGTSGKWEETQYF. The rearrangement joins TRBV28 to TRBJ2-5; TRBD2 aligns across 13 bases. V dropped 8 bases and J dropped 3; count of bases not matched to a gene: 6. CDR3 length: 15 residues. CDR1 is MDHEN and CDR2 is SYDVKM in the germline V gene. The whole variable domain, filled in from reference TRBV28 and TRBJ2-5, reads DVKVTQSSRYLVKRTGEKVFLECVQDMDHENMFWYRQDPGLGLRLIYFSYDVKMKEKGDIPEGYSVSREKKERFSLILESASTNQTSMYLCASGTSGKWEETQYFGPGTRLLVL.

The sample holds a few counts of this clonotype. The gene calls are TRBV4-2 and TRBJ1-5; TRBD1 agrees at 7 bases. Germline values: CDR1 LGHNA, CDR2 YNFKEQ. V lost 3 bases, J lost 1 base, and 3 bases stayed unmatched. The CDR3 runs to 15 residues. The CDR3 protein is CASSQTGNSNQPQHF. CDR3 bases: TGTGCCAGCAGCCAGACAGGGAACAGCAATCAGCCCCAGCATTTT.

V gene TRBV20-1 combines with J gene TRBJ2-7; D remains unclear. The CDR3 contains 11 residues. With 1 base removed from V and 3 bases from J, the gap between germline ends came to 4 bases. Per germline, CDR1 DFQATT and CDR2 SNEGSKA (reference sequence). Here the CDR3 reads CSARGHYEQYF. The CDR3 DNA sequence: TGCAGTGCTAGAGGGCACTACGAGCAGTACTTC.

This clonotype was seen at least ten times. This rearrangement joins TRBV7-2 to TRBJ1-1, with TRBD1 as a possible D gene (5 bases). CDR1 is SGHTA and CDR2 is FQGNSA in the germline V gene. The CDR3 consists of 14 residues. V dropped 3 bases and J dropped 2 bases, with 10 bases sitting between them. CDR3 region: CASSFSGRNTEAFF. In DNA, the CDR3 is TGTGCCAGCAGCTTTTCAGGGCGTAACACTGAAGCTTTCTTT.

The chain couples TRBV24-1 to TRBJ2-1; TRBD1 matches 9 bases. The CDR3 spans 16 residues. V trimming: 4 bases; J trimming: 1 base; junction bases outside the gene matches: 4. CDR1 and CDR2 (germline): KGHDR, SFDVKD. CDR3 coding DNA: TGTGCCACCAGTGACCGCGGACAGGGGTCCTACAATGAGCAGTTCTTC. Amino acid sequence: CATSDRGQGSYNEQFF.

The chain is built from TRBV6-2 or TRBV6-3 and TRBJ2-7, with 7 positions matching TRBD1. V lost 0 bases to trimming and J lost 0 bases; unmatched junction nucleotides: 5. The CDR3 is made up of 16 amino acids. Per germline, CDR1 MNHEY and CDR2 SVGEGT. CDR3 amino acids: CASSYSRDRHSYEQYF. DNA of the CDR3: TGTGCCAGCAGTTACTCCCGGGACAGACACTCCTACGAGCAGTACTTC.

This chain uses TRBV12-3 or TRBV12-4 with TRBJ1-2; D may be TRBD1 (5 bases). The ends were cut back, 7 bases at V and 1 base at J, with 22 bases in the middle. The CDR3 is 17 residues long. The CDR3 region has the DNA TGTGCCAGCATGGACTGGGCAGGGTGGTTCTTTAACTATGGCTACACCTTC. Protein sequence: CASMDWAGWFFNYGYTF.

DNA for the CDR3: TGTGCCAGCAACCCAGGGGTGATGAACGGGCAGTACTTC. Protein sequence: CASNPGVMNGQYF. J is TRBJ2-7 and V is TRBV28; D is possibly TRBD1 (6 bases). Germline CDR1 MDHEN, CDR2 SYDVKM. CDR3 length: 13 amino acids. Trimming removed 7 bases at V and 9 bases at J, with 19 bases between.

This clonotype was seen a few times. This chain links TRBV20-1 with TRBJ2-7; 13 nucleotides match TRBD2. V shed 3 bases, J shed 4 bases, and the junction held 9 bases outside the gene matches. The CDR3 is 16 amino acids. The germline gives CDR1 DFQATT, CDR2 SNEGSKA (reference sequence). The CDR3 loop reads CSASPIPTSGGYEQYF. DNA for the CDR3: TGCAGTGCTAGTCCTATCCCGACTAGCGGGGGGTACGAGCAGTACTTC.

This clonotype was seen many times. V and J are TRBV10-3 and TRBJ2-7; 7 nucleotides agree with TRBD1. Germline CDR1 reads ENHRY; CDR2 reads SYGVKD. V dropped 8 bases and J dropped 3; count of bases not matched to a gene: 13. This CDR3 is 15 amino acids long. CDR3 DNA sequence: TGTGCCATCGGGGGAACAGGGGAAAAACTCTACGAGCAGTACTTC. Translation gives CAIGGTGEKLYEQYF.

This clonotype appeared many times. The J gene is TRBJ1-1, the V gene TRBV24-1; D unresolved. The CDR3 is made up of 12 amino acids. Germline CDR1 is KGHDR and CDR2 is SFDVKD. V was shortened by 4 bases and J by 1 base, with 3 bases between the two germline ends. As DNA, the CDR3 is TGTGCCACCAGTGAGCGGAACACTGAAGCTTTCTTT. Translated, it gives CATSERNTEAFF.

The chain combines TRBV7-2 with TRBJ2-1; 9 positions agree with TRBD2. CDR3 length: 15 residues. After removal of 5 bases from V and 5 bases from J, the junction contained 7 bases not matched to a gene. From germline, CDR1 is SGHTA and CDR2 FQGNSA. This CDR3 is CASSQPLAGHNEQFF. In DNA, the CDR3 is TGTGCCAGCAGCCAGCCCCTAGCGGGACACAATGAGCAGTTCTTC. The whole variable domain, remainder taken from reference TRBV7-2 and TRBJ2-1, is GAGVSQSPSNKVTEKGKDVELRCDPISGHTALYWYRQSLGQGLEFLIYFQGNSAPDKSGLPSDRFSAERTGGSVSTLTIQRTQQEDSAVYLCASSQPLAGHNEQFFGPGTRLTVL.

In this sample, this clonotype turned up many times. The chain uses TRBV28 and TRBJ1-4, with 10 bases matching TRBD1. Germline lookup yields CDR1 MDHEN and CDR2 SYDVKM. V was clipped by 6 bases and J by 9 bases; unmatched bases: 10. The CDR3 has 15 amino acids. The CDR3 is CASSRTGTGVQKLFF. Here the CDR3 DNA reads TGTGCCAGCAGCCGTACTGGGACAGGGGTCCAAAAACTGTTTTTT.